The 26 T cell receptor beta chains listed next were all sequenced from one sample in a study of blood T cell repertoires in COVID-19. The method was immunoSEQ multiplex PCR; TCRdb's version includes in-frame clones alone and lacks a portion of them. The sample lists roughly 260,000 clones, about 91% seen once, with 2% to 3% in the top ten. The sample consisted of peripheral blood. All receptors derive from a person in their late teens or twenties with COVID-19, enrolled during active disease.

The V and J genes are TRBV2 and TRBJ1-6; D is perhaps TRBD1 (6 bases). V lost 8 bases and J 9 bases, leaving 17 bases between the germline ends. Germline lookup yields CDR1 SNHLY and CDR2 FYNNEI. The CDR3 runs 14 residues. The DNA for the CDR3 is TGTGCCAGCTTCCTTGGGGGGGCCGGTTCACCCCTCCACTTT. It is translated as CASFLGGAGSPLHF.

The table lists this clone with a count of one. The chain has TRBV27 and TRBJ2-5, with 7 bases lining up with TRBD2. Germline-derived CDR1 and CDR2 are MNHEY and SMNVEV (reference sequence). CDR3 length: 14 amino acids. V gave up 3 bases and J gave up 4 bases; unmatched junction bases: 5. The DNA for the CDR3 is TGTGCCAGCAGTTTGACGGGGGGAGGAGAGACCCAGTACTTC. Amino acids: CASSLTGGGETQYF.

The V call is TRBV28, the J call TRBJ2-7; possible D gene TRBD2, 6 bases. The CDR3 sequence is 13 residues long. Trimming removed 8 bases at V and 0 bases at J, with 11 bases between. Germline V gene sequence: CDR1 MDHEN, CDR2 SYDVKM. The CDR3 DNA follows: TGTGCCAGCCGCATCGGGAGCTCCTACGAGCAGTACTTC. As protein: CASRIGSSYEQYF.

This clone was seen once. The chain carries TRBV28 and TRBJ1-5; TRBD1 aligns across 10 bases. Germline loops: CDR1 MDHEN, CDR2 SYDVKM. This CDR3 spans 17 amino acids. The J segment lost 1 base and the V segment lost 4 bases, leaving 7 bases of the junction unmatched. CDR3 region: CASSSSPGQGSNQPQHF. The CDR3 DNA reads TGTGCCAGCAGTTCTTCTCCGGGACAGGGGAGCAATCAGCCCCAGCATTTT.

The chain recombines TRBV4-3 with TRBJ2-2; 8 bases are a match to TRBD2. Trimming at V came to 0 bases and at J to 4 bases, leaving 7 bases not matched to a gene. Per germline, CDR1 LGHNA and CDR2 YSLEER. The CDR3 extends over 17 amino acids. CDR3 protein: CASSQDGAGGLTGELFF. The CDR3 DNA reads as TGCGCCAGCAGCCAAGATGGGGCGGGGGGCCTCACCGGGGAGCTGTTTTTT.

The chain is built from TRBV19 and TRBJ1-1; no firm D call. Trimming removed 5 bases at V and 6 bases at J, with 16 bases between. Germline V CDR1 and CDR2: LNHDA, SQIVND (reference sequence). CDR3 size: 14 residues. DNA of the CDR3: TGTGCCAGTAGTTCAGGACTGGCGGGGTCTGAAGCTTTCTTT. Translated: CASSSGLAGSEAFF.

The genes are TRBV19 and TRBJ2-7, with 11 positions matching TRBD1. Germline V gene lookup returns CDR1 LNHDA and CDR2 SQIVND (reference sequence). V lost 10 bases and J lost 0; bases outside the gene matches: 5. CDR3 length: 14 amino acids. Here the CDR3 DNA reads TGTGCCACCTCCGGGACAGGGGGCTCCTACGAGCAGTACTTC. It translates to CATSGTGGSYEQYF.

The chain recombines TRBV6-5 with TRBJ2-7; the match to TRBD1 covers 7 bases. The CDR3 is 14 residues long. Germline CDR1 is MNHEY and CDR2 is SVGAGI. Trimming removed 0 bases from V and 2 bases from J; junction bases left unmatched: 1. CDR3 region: CASSYSTGAYEQYF. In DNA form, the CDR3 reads TGTGCCAGCAGTTACTCCACAGGGGCCTACGAGCAGTACTTC.

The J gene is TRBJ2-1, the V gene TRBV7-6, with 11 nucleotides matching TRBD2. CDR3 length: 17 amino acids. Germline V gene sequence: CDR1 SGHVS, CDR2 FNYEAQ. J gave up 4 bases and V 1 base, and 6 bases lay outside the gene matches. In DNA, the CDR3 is TGTGCCAGCAGCTTAGGTCCTAGCGGGGGGAATTACAATGAGCAGTTCTTC. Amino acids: CASSLGPSGGNYNEQFF. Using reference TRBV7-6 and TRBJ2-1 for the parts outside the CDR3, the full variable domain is GAGVSQSPRYKVTKRGQDVALRCDPISGHVSLYWYRQALGQGPEFLTYFNYEAQQDKSGLPNDRFSAERPEGSISTLTIQRTEQRDSAMYRCASSLGPSGGNYNEQFFGPGTRLTVL.

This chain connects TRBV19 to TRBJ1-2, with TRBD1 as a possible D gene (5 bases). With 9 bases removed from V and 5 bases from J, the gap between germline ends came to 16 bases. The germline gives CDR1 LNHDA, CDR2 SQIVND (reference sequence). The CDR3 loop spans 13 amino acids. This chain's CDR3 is CASRVAGSYGYTF. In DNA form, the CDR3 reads TGTGCCAGCCGCGTCGCAGGGTCTTATGGCTACACCTTC.

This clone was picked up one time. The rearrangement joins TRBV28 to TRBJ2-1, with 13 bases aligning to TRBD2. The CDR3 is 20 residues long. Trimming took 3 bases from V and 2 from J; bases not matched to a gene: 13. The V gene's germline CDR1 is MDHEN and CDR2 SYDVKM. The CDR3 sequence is CASSFIMGLAGTLPYNEQFF. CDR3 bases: TGTGCCAGCAGTTTTATCATGGGACTAGCGGGAACTCTCCCCTACAATGAGCAGTTCTTC.

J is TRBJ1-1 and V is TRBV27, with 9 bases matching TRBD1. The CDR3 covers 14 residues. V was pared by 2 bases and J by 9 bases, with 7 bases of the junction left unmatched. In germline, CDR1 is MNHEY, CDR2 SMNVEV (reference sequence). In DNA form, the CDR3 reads TGTGCCAGCAGTTTACGTGGCGGGACAGGGAAAGCTTTCTTT. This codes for CASSLRGGTGKAFF.

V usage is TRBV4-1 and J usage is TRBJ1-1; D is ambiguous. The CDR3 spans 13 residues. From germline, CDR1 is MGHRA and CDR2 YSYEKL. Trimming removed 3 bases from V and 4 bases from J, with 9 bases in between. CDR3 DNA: TGCGCCAGCAGCCACCCCCGCAGCACTGAAGCTTTCTTT. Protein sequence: CASSHPRSTEAFF.

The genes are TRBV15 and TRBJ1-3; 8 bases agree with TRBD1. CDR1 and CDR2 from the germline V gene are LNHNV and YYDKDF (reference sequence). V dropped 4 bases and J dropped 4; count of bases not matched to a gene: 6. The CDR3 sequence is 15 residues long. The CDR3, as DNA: TGTGCCACCAGCACTTCGACAGGGGCGGGAAACACCATATATTTT. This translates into CATSTSTGAGNTIYF. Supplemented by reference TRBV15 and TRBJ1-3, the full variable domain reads DAMVIQNPRYQVTQFGKPVTLSCSQTLNHNVMYWYQQKSSQAPKLLFHYYDKDFNNEADTPDNFQSRRPNTSFCFLDIRSPGLGDTAMYLCATSTSTGAGNTIYFGEGSWLTVV.

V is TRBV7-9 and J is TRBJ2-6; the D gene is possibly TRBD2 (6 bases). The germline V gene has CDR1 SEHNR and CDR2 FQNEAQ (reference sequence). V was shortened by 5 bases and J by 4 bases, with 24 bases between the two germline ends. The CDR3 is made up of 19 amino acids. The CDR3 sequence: CASSPPTGERLSGANVLTF. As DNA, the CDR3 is TGTGCCAGCAGCCCCCCAACGGGAGAGCGCCTTTCGGGGGCCAACGTCCTGACTTTC.

CDR3 sequence: CASSLVRGFTEAFF. The CDR3, as DNA: TGTGCCAGCAGCTTAGTAAGGGGGTTCACTGAAGCTTTCTTT. The chain recombines TRBV7-9 with TRBJ1-1, with D possibly TRBD1 on 6 matching bases. The CDR3 sequence is 14 residues long. Trimming pared 1 base from V and 4 bases from J, leaving 10 bases between. Germline CDR1 is SEHNR and CDR2 is FQNEAQ (reference sequence).

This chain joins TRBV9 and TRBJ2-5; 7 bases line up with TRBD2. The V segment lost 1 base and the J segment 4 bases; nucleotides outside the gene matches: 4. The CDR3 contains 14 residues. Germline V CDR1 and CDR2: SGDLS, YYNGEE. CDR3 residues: CASSVFSGLETQYF. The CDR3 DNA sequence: TGTGCCAGCAGCGTATTTAGCGGGCTAGAGACCCAGTACTTC.

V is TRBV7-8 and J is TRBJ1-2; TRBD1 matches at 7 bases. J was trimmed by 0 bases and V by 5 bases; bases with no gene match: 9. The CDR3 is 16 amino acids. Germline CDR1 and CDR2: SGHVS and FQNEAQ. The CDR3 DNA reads TGTGCCAGCAGCAAGATTGGACAGGAACCTAACTATGGCTACACCTTC. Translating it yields CASSKIGQEPNYGYTF. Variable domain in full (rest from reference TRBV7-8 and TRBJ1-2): GAGVSQSPRYKVAKRGQDVALRCDPISGHVSLFWYQQALGQGPEFLTYFQNEAQLDKSGLPSDRFFAERPEGSVSTLKIQRTQQEDSAVYLCASSKIGQEPNYGYTFGSGTRLTVV.

The CDR3 spells CASSLGWQSVYNEQFF. The CDR3 DNA sequence: TGCGCCAGCAGCTTGGGTTGGCAGTCAGTCTACAATGAGCAGTTCTTC. The V call is TRBV5-1, the J call TRBJ2-1; D remains unclear. Trimming removed 0 bases at V and 3 bases at J, with 13 bases between. The germline CDR1 and CDR2 sequences are SGHRS and YFSETQ. The CDR3 covers 16 residues.

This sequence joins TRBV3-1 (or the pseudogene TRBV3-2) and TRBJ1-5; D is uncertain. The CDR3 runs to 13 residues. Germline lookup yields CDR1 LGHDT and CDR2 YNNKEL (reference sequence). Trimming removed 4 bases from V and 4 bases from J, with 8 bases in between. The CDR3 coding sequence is TGTGCCAGCAGCCGAACAGCTAATCAGCCCCAGCATTTT. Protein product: CASSRTANQPQHF.

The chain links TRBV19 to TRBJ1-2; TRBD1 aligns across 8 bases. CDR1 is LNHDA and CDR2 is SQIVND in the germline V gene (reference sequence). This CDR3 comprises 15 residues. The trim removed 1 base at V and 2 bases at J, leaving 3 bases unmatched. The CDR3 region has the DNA TGTGCCAGTAGTATAGGCAGGGGGCGAAACTATGGCTACACCTTC. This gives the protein CASSIGRGRNYGYTF.

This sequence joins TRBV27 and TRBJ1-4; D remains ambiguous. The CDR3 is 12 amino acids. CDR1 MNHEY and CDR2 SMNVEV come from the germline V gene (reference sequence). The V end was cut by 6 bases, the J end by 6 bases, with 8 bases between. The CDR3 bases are TGTGCCAGCAGAACAGATTATGAAAAACTGTTTTTT. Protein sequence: CASRTDYEKLFF.

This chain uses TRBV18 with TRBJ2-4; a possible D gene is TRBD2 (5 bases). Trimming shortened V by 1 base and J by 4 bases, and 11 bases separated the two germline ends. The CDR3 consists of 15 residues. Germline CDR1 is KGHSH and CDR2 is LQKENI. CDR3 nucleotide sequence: TGTGCCAGCTCACCACTCGACGGGGTTAAAAACATTCAGTACTTC. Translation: CASSPLDGVKNIQYF.

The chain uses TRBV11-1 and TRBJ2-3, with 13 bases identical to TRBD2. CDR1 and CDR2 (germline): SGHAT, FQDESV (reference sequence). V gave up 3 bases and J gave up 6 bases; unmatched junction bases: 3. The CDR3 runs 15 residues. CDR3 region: CASSFGTSGMDTQYF. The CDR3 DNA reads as TGTGCCAGCAGCTTTGGGACTAGCGGGATGGATACGCAGTATTTT.

The chain's CDR3 is CASSLRTDEAFF. The CDR3 nucleotides are TGTGCCAGCAGTTTAAGGACAGATGAAGCTTTCTTT. The rearrangement joins TRBV28 to TRBJ1-1; D might be TRBD1 (6 bases). There are 12 residues in the CDR3. CDR1 MDHEN and CDR2 SYDVKM come from the germline V gene. With 2 bases removed from V and 7 bases from J, the gap between germline ends came to 8 bases.

The CDR3 sequence is CASSLGQDGANEKLFF. The CDR3 DNA reads TGTGCCAGCAGCCTCGGACAGGATGGGGCTAATGAAAAACTGTTTTTT. V gene TRBV14 combines with J gene TRBJ1-4, with 7 bases identical to TRBD1. Germline values: CDR1 SGHDN, CDR2 FVKESK. The CDR3 length is 16 residues. After removal of 4 bases from V and 3 bases from J, the junction contained 8 bases not matched to a gene.